The T cell receptor (beta chain) under discussion was sequenced for a study of T cell responses to AZD1222 COVID-19 vaccine. Some clones are missing from TCRdb's copy, which holds only in-frame ones; the method was immunoSEQ multiplex PCR. The sample lists around 130,000 clones, approximately 85% occurring once. The germline V gene has CDR1 MDHEN and CDR2 SYDVKM. Trimming pared 4 bases from V and 2 bases from J, leaving 14 bases between. CDR3 length: 15 amino acids. Sample: peripheral blood, taken on day 0 of AZD1222 vaccination. The chain has TRBV28 and TRBJ2-5; weak D call: TRBD1 (6 bases). This TCR was sampled from an adult in good health. CDR3 region: CASSSPQGLQETQYF. The DNA of the CDR3 is TGTGCCAGCAGTTCCCCACAGGGATTACAAGAGACCCAGTACTTC. Full variable domain (missing parts from reference TRBV28 and TRBJ2-5): DVKVTQSSRYLVKRTGEKVFLECVQDMDHENMFWYRQDPGLGLRLIYFSYDVKMKEKGDIPEGYSVSREKKERFSLILESASTNQTSMYLCASSSPQGLQETQYFGPGTRLLVL.